The present TCR beta chain was sequenced within a study of memory CD4+ T cells and cytomegalovirus serostatus. Deletions cut 4 bases from V and 8 bases from J, with 19 bases between. This CDR3 has 15 residues. Germline CDR1 reads SGHNT; CDR2 reads YYREEE (reference sequence). The data were produced by immunoSEQ multiplex PCR, yet TCRdb's version contains in-frame clones alone and is incomplete. The sample carries tens of thousands of clones, over 60% recorded once. Single viable CD3+CD4+CD8-CD45RO+ cells were sorted as the memory CD4+ T cells. CD4+ T cells were isolated by positive magnetic selection.

The receptor comes from an adult in good health and CMV-seronegative. Sequenced sample: memory CD4+ T cells from blood. V gene TRBV5-4 combines with J gene TRBJ2-1; D perhaps matches TRBD1 (6 bases). The CDR3 DNA is TGTGCCAGCAGCCAAGCCGGGACAAGGGTCCATGAGCAGTTCTTC. It encodes CASSQAGTRVHEQFF.